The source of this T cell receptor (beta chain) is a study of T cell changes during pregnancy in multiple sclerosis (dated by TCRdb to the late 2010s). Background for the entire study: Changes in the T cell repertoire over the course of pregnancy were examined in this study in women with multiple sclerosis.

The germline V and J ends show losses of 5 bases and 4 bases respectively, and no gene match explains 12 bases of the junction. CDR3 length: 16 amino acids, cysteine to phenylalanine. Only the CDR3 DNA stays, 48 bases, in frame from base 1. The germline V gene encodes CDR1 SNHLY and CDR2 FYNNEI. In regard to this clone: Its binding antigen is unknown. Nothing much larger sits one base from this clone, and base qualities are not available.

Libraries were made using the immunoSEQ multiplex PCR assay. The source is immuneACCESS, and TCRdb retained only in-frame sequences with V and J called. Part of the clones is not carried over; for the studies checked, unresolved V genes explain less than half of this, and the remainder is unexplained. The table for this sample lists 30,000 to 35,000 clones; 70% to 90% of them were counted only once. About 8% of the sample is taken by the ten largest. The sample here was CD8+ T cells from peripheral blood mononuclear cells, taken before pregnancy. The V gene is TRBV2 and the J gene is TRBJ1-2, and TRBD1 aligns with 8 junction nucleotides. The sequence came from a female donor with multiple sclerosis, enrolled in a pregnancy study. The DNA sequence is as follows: TGTGCCAGCAGTTGGACAGGGCCGACTCCCTCCTATGGCTACACCTTC. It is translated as CASSWTGPTPSYGYTF.